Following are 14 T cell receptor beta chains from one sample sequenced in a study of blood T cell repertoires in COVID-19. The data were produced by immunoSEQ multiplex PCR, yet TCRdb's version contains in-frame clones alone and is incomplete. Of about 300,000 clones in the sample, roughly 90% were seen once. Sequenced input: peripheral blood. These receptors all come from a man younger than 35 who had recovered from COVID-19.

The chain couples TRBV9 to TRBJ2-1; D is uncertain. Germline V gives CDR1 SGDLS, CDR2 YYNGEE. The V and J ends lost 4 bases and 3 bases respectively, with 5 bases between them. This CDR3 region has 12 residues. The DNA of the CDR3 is TGTGCCAGCAGCCCGGGCTACAATGAGCAGTTCTTC. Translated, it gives CASSPGYNEQFF.

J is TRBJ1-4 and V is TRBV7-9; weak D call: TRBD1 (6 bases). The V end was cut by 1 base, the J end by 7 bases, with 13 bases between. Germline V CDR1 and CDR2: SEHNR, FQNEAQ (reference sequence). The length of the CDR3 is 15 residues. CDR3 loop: CASSLDQQGGEKLFF. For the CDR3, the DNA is TGTGCCAGCAGCTTAGACCAACAGGGTGGTGAAAAACTGTTTTTT.

The CDR3 nucleotides are TGTGCCAGCAGCATTCCTCTAGCGGGAGTCAGGATTGAGCAGTTCTTC. Translation: CASSIPLAGVRIEQFF. The V gene is TRBV7-9, the J gene TRBJ2-1; TRBD2 matches at 10 bases. Trimming at V came to 5 bases and at J to 9 bases, leaving 13 bases not matched to a gene. Germline V gives CDR1 SEHNR, CDR2 FQNEAQ (reference sequence). CDR3 length: 16 amino acids.

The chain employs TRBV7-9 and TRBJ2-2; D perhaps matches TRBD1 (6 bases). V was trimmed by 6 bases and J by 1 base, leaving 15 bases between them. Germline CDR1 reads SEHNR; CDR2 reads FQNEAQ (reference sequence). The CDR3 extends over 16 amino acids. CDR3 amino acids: CASRGARGGNTGELFF. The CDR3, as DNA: TGTGCCAGCAGGGGGGCGCGAGGCGGGAACACCGGGGAGCTGTTTTTT. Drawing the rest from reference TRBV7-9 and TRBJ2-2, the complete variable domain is DTGVSQNPRHKITKRGQNVTFRCDPISEHNRLYWYRQTLGQGPEFLTYFQNEAQLEKSRLLSDRFSAERPKGSFSTLEIQRTEQGDSAMYLCASRGARGGNTGELFFGEGSRLTVL.

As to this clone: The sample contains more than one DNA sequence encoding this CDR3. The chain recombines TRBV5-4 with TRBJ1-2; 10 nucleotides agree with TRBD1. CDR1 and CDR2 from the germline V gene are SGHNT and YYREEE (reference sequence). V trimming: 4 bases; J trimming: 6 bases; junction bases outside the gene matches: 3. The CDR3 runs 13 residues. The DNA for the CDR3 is TGTGCCAGCAGCCTTGGACAGGGGGATGGCTACACCTTC. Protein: CASSLGQGDGYTF.

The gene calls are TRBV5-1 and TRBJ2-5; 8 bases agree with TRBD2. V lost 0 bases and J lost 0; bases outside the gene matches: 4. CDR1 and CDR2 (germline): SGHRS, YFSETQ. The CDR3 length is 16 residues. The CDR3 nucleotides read TGCGCCAGCAGCTTGGAAGTAGCGGGGTACCAAGAGACCCAGTACTTC. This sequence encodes CASSLEVAGYQETQYF. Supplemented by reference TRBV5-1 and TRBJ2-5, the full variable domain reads KAGVTQTPRYLIKTRGQQVTLSCSPISGHRSVSWYQQTPGQGLQFLFEYFSETQRNKGNFPGRFSGRQFSNSRSEMNVSTLELGDSALYLCASSLEVAGYQETQYFGPGTRLLVL.

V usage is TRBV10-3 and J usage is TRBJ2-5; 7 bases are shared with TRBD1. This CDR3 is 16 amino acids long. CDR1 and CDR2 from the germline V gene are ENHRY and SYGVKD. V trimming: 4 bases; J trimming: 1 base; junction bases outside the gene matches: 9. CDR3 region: CAISVGGPKGQETQYF. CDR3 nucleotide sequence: TGTGCCATCAGTGTAGGGGGCCCTAAGGGCCAAGAGACCCAGTACTTC.

CDR3 residues: CASSFSDTEAFF. The CDR3 coding sequence is TGTGCCAGCAGCTTTTCAGACACTGAAGCTTTCTTT. The chain joins TRBV7-9 to TRBJ1-1, with D unresolved. Deletions cut 3 bases from V and 3 bases from J, with 5 bases between. The germline V gene has CDR1 SEHNR and CDR2 FQNEAQ (reference sequence). This CDR3 has 12 residues.

The CDR3 region has the DNA TGTGCCAGCAGTTCCCGGGCGGGGCACGCAGATACGCAGTATTTT. This sequence encodes CASSSRAGHADTQYF. The chain recombines TRBV27 with TRBJ2-3; maybe TRBD2 (6 bases). The CDR3 spans 15 residues. The germline V gene has CDR1 MNHEY and CDR2 SMNVEV (reference sequence). The germline V and J ends were trimmed by 4 bases and 4 bases, with 15 bases remaining between them.

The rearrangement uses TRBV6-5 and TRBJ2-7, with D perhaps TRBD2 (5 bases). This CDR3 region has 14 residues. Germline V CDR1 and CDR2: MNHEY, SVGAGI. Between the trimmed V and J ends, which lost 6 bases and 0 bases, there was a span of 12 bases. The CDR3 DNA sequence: TGTGCCAGCAGGCCCCTGGGAGTCTCCTACGAGCAGTACTTC. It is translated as CASRPLGVSYEQYF.

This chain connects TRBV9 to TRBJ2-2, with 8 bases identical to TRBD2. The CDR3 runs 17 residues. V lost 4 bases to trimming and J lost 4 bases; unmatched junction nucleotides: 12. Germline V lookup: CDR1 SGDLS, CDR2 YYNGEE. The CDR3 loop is CASSPAGSGSATGELFF. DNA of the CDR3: TGTGCCAGCAGCCCAGCTGGGAGCGGGAGCGCCACCGGGGAGCTGTTTTTT.

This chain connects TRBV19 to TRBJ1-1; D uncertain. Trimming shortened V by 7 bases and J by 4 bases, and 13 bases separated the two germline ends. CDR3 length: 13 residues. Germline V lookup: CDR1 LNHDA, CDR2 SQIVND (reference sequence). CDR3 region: CASTLWEGTEAFF. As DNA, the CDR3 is TGTGCCAGTACCCTCTGGGAGGGCACTGAAGCTTTCTTT.

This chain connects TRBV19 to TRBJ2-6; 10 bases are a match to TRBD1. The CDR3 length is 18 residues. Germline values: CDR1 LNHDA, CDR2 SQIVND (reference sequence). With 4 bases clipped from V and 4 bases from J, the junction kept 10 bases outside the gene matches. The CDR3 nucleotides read TGTGCCAGTAGTAGGGCTGGACAGGGGGTTGGCGGGGCCAACGTCCTGACTTTC. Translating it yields CASSRAGQGVGGANVLTF. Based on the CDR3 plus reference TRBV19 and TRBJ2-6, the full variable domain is DGGITQSPKYLFRKEGQNVTLSCEQNLNHDAMYWYRQDPGQGLRLIYYSQIVNDFQKGDIAEGYSVSREKKESFPLTVTSAQKNPTAFYLCASSRAGQGVGGANVLTFGAGSRLTVL.

The CDR3 loop is CASSFSWTGGETQYF. DNA of the CDR3: TGTGCCAGCAGTTTCTCTTGGACAGGGGGTGAGACCCAGTACTTC. The chain carries TRBV7-8 and TRBJ2-5; 10 bases are a match to TRBD1. Germline V gene lookup returns CDR1 SGHVS and CDR2 FQNEAQ. V lost 6 bases, J lost 5 bases, and 9 bases stayed unmatched. CDR3 length equals 15 residues.